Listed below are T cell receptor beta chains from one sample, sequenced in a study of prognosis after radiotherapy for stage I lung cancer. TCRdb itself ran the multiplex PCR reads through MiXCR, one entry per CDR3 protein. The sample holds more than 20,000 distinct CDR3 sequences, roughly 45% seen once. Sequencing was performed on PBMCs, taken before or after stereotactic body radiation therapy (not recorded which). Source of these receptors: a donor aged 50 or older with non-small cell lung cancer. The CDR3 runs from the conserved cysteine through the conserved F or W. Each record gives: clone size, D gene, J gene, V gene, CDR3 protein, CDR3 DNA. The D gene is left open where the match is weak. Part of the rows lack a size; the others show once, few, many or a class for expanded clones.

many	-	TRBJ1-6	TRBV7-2	CASSLNTGRSNSPLHF	TGTGCCAGCAGCTTAAATACTGGCAGGAGTAATTCACCCCTCCACTTT
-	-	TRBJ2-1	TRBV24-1	CATSDPGYNEQFF	TGTGCCACCAGTGACCCGGGCTACAATGAGCAGTTCTTC
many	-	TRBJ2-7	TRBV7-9	CASSYIRDYEQYF	TGTGCCAGCAGCTACATCCGGGACTACGAGCAGTACTTC
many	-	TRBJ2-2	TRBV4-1	CASSPSGGRHTGELFF	TGCGCCAGCAGCCCGTCAGGGGGGAGGCACACCGGGGAGCTGTTTTTT
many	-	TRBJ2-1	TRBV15	CATSRGGGSPNNEQFF	TGTGCCACCAGCAGGGGGGGCGGGAGTCCCAACAATGAGCAGTTCTTC
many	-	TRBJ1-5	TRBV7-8	CASSPSGAIQPQHF	TGTGCCAGCAGCCCTTCCGGTGCGATTCAGCCCCAGCATTTT
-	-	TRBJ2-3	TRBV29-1	CSVEEQSSSSDTQYF	TGCAGCGTTGAGGAACAGTCTAGCTCGTCAGATACGCAGTATTTT
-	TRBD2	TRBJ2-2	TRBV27	CASRSRLAALPTVDLFF	TGTGCCAGCAGATCGCGACTAGCGGCTCTGCCCACCGTGGATCTGTTTTTT
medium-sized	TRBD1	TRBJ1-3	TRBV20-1	CSADPGTGAFGNTIYF	TGCAGTGCTGACCCGGGGACAGGGGCTTTTGGAAACACCATATATTTT
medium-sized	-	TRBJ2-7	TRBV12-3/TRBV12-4	CASRPWGVSYEQYF	TGTGCCAGCAGACCCTGGGGTGTTTCCTACGAGCAGTACTTC
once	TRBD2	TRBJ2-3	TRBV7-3	CASSPMPTSGFGTDTQYF	TGTGCCAGCAGCCCAATGCCGACTAGCGGATTCGGCACAGATACGCAGTATTTT
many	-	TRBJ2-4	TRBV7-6	CASSLEGGERENIQYF	TGTGCCAGCAGCTTAGAGGGGGGAGAGCGGGAAAACATTCAGTACTTC
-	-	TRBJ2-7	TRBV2	CASRGTGAYEQYF	TGTGCCAGCAGGGGGACGGGTGCCTACGAGCAGTACTTC
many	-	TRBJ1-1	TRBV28	CASSLASTEAFF	TGTGCCAGCAGTTTGGCCAGCACTGAAGCTTTCTTT
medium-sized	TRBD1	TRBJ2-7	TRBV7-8	CASSISGTGRIEQYF	TGTGCCAGCAGCATCTCAGGGACAGGCAGAATCGAGCAGTACTTC
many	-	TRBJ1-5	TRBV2	CASGQEISSNQPQHF	TGTGCCAGCGGCCAGGAGATAAGTAGCAATCAGCCCCAGCATTTT
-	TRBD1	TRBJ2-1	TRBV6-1	CASSEAGTGGNEQSF	TGTGCCAGCAGTGAAGCCGGTACAGGGGGCAATGAGCAGTCCTTC
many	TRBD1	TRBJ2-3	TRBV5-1	CASSWPTRQGSTDTQYF	TGCGCCAGCAGCTGGCCCACAAGACAGGGGAGCACAGATACGCAGTATTTT
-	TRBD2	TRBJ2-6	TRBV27	CASRTSGRATAYGANVLTF	TGTGCCAGCCGGACTAGCGGGAGGGCCACAGCGTATGGGGCCAACGTCCTGACTTTC
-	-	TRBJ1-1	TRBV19	CASSYGWTEAFF	TGTGCCAGTAGTTATGGTTGGACTGAAGCTTTCTTT
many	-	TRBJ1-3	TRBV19	CASSILEGGNTIYF	TGTGCCAGTAGTATTCTGGAAGGAGGAAACACCATATATTTT
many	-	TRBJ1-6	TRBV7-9	CASSLDKSPLHF	TGTGCCAGCAGCTTGGACAAATCACCCCTCCACTTT
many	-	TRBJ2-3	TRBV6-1	CASSTRGAGFPDTQYF	TGTGCCAGCAGTACCCGGGGTGCGGGATTCCCAGATACGCAGTATTTT
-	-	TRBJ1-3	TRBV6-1	CASSKGYNSGNTIYF	TGTGCCAGCAGTAAGGGGTACAATTCTGGAAACACCATATATTTT
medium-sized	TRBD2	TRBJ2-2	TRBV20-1	CSARDLAGDTGELFF	TGCAGTGCTAGAGATCTAGCGGGAGACACCGGGGAGCTGTTTTTT
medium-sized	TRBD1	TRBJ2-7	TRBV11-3	CASSSWDRGYEQYF	TGTGCCAGCAGCTCCTGGGACAGGGGCTACGAGCAGTACTTC
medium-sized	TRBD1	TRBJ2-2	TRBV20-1	CSAWDRANTGELFF	TGCAGTGCCTGGGACAGGGCGAACACCGGGGAGCTGTTTTTT
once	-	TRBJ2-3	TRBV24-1	CATSDMEGTQYF	TGTGCCACCAGTGATATGGAAGGAACTCAGTATTTT
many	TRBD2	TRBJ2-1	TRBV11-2	CASSLTGLAGVEQFF	TGTGCCAGCAGCCTCACGGGACTAGCGGGAGTTGAGCAGTTCTTC
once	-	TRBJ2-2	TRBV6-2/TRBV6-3	CASIQGLETGELFF	TGTGCCAGCATTCAGGGTCTAGAGACAGGGGAGCTGTTTTTT
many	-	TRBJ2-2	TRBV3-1	CASSQGFGELFF	TGTGCCAGCAGCCAGGGGTTCGGGGAGCTGTTTTTT
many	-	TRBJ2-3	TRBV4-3	CASSRQVADTQYF	TGCGCCAGCAGCCGCCAAGTTGCGGATACGCAGTATTTT
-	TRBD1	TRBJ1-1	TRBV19	CASSMDRGALMNTEAFF	TGTGCCAGTAGTATGGACAGGGGTGCCCTTATGAACACTGAAGCTTTCTTT
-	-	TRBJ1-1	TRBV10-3	CAISESRQSEDFF	TGTGCCATCAGTGAGTCGAGGCAGAGTGAAGATTTCTTC
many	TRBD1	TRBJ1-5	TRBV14	CASSPTSAGGQPQHF	TGTGCCAGCAGCCCAACCTCGGCAGGGGGTCAGCCCCAGCATTTT
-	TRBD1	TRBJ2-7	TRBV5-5	CASSRTPGQNKEQYF	TGTGCCAGCAGCAGAACACCGGGACAGAACAAAGAGCAGTACTTC
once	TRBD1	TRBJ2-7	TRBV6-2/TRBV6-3	CASSIPGQGTYEQYF	TGTGCCAGCAGTATTCCGGGACAGGGGACCTACGAGCAGTACTTC
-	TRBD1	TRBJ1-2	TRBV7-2	CASSLRDRGGVYGYTF	TGTGCCAGCAGCTTAAGGGACAGGGGGGGGGTATATGGCTACACCTTC
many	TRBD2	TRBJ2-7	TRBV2	CASSPGLAGDEQYF	TGTGCCAGCAGTCCCGGACTAGCGGGAGACGAGCAGTACTTC
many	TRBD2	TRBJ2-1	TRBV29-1	CSVEVLATKFF	TGCAGCGTTGAAGTACTAGCGACGAAGTTCTTC
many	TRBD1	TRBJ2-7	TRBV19	CASSAGTGGFYEQYF	TGTGCCAGTAGTGCCGGGACAGGGGGCTTCTACGAGCAGTACTTC
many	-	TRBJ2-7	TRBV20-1	CSARGDRSEQYF	TGCAGTGCTAGGGGCGACAGGTCCGAGCAGTACTTC